This is a list of T cell receptor beta chains from one sample in a study of cytomegalovirus exposure and HLA in healthy donors. Measured with immunoSEQ multiplex PCR; TCRdb has only the in-frame clones, and not every one. The sample includes tens of thousands of clones. The specimen was PBMCs. The receptor set was obtained from a woman aged 55-75 years in good health and CMV-seropositive. Both conserved end residues are trimmed from each CDR3. Fields, in order: V gene, J gene, CDR3 protein.

TRBV6-5	TRBJ2-7	ASSPGQGEAYEQY
TRBV29-1	TRBJ1-5	SVQRGVREAQH
TRBV5-6	TRBJ1-1	ASSPRGGLNTEAF
TRBV6-5	TRBJ2-1	ASSYLTGVAYNEQF
TRBV7-9	TRBJ1-5	ASSLTPGQGGFGQPQH
TRBV9	TRBJ2-3	ASSTQTRDTQY
TRBV7-2	TRBJ1-4	ASSPTGTNEKLF
TRBV5-1	TRBJ2-7	ASSLGDSSYEQY
TRBV6-4	TRBJ1-1	ASSLQENTEAF
TRBV25-1	TRBJ1-1	ASSELDSRSNTEAF
TRBV5-4	TRBJ1-1	ASSPWAGGNTEAF
TRBV29-1	TRBJ1-4	SVEEGQNGGKLF
TRBV7-6	TRBJ1-1	ASSRGLNTEAF
TRBV14	TRBJ2-7	ASSQAISYEQY
TRBV25-1	TRBJ1-1	ATAISGGLGTEAF
TRBV19	TRBJ1-6	ATLGQSYNSPLH
TRBV18	TRBJ1-1	ASSRTGNTEAF
TRBV9	TRBJ2-3	ASSRSVEDTQY
TRBV6-1	TRBJ1-3	ASSRDRFGNTIY
TRBV29-1	TRBJ2-1	SVDAGAYNEQF
TRBV6-1	TRBJ2-1	ASIPGLAGDNEQF
TRBV29-1	TRBJ2-2	SVGGQTRELF
TRBV11-3	TRBJ2-4	ASSLTGIQY
TRBV7-2	TRBJ2-3	ASSPPGTGRGDTQY
TRBV7-9	TRBJ2-2	ASSITPGQGGTGELF
TRBV10-1	TRBJ2-5	ASSESSGDWETQY
TRBV2	TRBJ1-5	ASSVTTDSNQPQH
TRBV28	TRBJ1-6	ASRLGLRNSPLH
TRBV5-1	TRBJ1-5	ASSLAPGIGQPQH
TRBV6-4	TRBJ2-2	ASSAVPTAGGELF
TRBV5-1	TRBJ2-7	ASGGDSWEQY
TRBV9	TRBJ2-1	ASSLLSGQTYNEQF
TRBV27	TRBJ1-6	ASRSPEGRYNSPLH
TRBV7-2	TRBJ2-7	ASSLRQGFAEQY
TRBV18	TRBJ1-2	ASLLSGTDYGYT
TRBV18	TRBJ1-5	ASSTGDSNQPQH
TRBV9	TRBJ1-1	ASSSRGERSEAF